These 16 T cell receptor beta chains came from one sample sequenced in a study of identical twins. TCRdb called the 5' RACE reads again in MiXCR, with one record for every CDR3 protein. In the table there are 570,000 or so distinct CDR3 sequences, around 9.6% of which are singletons. The data also belong to a second study, concerning yellow fever vaccine responses in identical twins.

The sequenced sample consisted of PBMCs. These receptors were collected from a woman aged 18-29 years in good health.

This clonotype was seen a few times. The chain carries TRBV18 and TRBJ2-3; D gene uncertain. Looked up from germline, CDR1 is KGHSH and CDR2 is LQKENI. Trimming removed 1 base at V and 1 base at J, with 6 bases between. The CDR3 is 14 amino acids. The CDR3 loop reads CASSPQPRTDTQYF. CDR3 nucleotides: TGTGCCAGCTCACCACAACCGCGCACAGATACGCAGTATTTT.

Ten or more counts support this clonotype. This chain joins TRBV11-2 and TRBJ2-7, with TRBD2 identical over 16 bases. The CDR3 runs 19 residues. Trimming cost V 6 bases and J 2 bases; bases outside gene matches: 13. Germline CDR1 is SGHAT and CDR2 is FQNNGV. Here the CDR3 DNA reads TGTGCCAGCAGTTACAGAGCCCCTGGGACTAGCGGGAGGGCCTACGAGCAGTACTTC. It translates to CASSYRAPGTSGRAYEQYF.

The chain couples TRBV7-6 to TRBJ2-7; D call uncertain. There are 16 residues in the CDR3. Between the trimmed V and J ends, which lost 5 bases and 3 bases, there was a span of 20 bases. The germline V gene has CDR1 SGHVS and CDR2 FNYEAQ. The chain's CDR3 is CASSPEISDGFYEQYF. The DNA of the CDR3 is TGTGCCAGCAGCCCAGAAATTTCGGACGGGTTCTACGAGCAGTACTTC.

The CDR3 here is CAITSDRQKLTDTQYF. In DNA, the CDR3 is TGTGCCATCACCTCGGACAGGCAAAAACTTACAGATACGCAGTATTTT. The chain combines TRBV10-3 with TRBJ2-3, with 7 bases identical to TRBD1. CDR3 length equals 16 residues. V lost 7 bases, J lost 3 bases, and 13 bases stayed unmatched. In germline, CDR1 is ENHRY, CDR2 SYGVKD.

The chain links TRBV11-3 to TRBJ2-1; 7 nucleotides agree with TRBD2. The V and J ends lost 5 bases and 7 bases, in that order; junction bases with no gene match: 11. This CDR3 is built from 15 residues. Germline V CDR1 and CDR2: SGHNT, YENEEA. CDR3 DNA: TGTGCCAGCAGCCCCAGGCTAGCGGATCCTAATGAGCAGTTCTTC. Its protein product is CASSPRLADPNEQFF.

This clonotype has more than one count but fewer than ten. This rearrangement joins TRBV12-3 or TRBV12-4 to TRBJ1-6; D gene uncertain. The germline V and J ends were trimmed by 6 bases and 0 bases, with 9 bases remaining between them. The CDR3 has 15 residues. The CDR3 reads CASSPMSSYNSPLHF. The DNA for the CDR3 is TGTGCCAGCAGCCCCATGAGCTCCTATAATTCACCCCTCCACTTT.

This clonotype came up a few times. This chain uses TRBV5-4 with TRBJ2-3, with 11 bases aligning to TRBD2. This CDR3 contains 17 residues. V lost 0 bases to trimming and J lost 5 bases; unmatched junction nucleotides: 8. Germline CDR1 SGHNT, CDR2 YYREEE (reference sequence). The CDR3 region is CASSLATGTSGGDTQYF. DNA for the CDR3: TGTGCCAGCAGCTTGGCAACAGGGACTAGCGGAGGAGATACGCAGTATTTT.

This clonotype was observed at least ten times. V and J are TRBV5-1 and TRBJ2-2, with 8 positions matching TRBD1. Germline CDR1 and CDR2: SGHRS and YFSETQ. V lost 5 bases to trimming and J lost 5 bases; unmatched junction nucleotides: 11. This CDR3 contains 16 residues. DNA for the CDR3: TGCGCCAGCAGACCTGCAGGGGGCTCGTTGACCGGGGAGCTGTTTTTT. Translating it yields CASRPAGGSLTGELFF.

Ten or more counts support this clonotype. This rearrangement joins TRBV12-5 to TRBJ1-1; D gene unclear. The CDR3 sequence is 12 residues long. CDR1 is LGHNT and CDR2 is FRNRAP in the germline V gene. V lost 6 bases and J 5 bases, leaving 10 bases between the germline ends. Here the CDR3 reads CASGFGITEAFF. For the CDR3, the DNA is TGTGCTAGTGGATTCGGGATAACTGAAGCTTTCTTT.

CDR3 sequence reads: CASSFSRGTQHF. DNA of the CDR3: TGTGCCAGCAGTTTCTCCCGGGGGACCCAGCATTTT. V is TRBV12-3 or TRBV12-4 and J is TRBJ1-5; D may be TRBD1 (5 bases). V lost 3 bases to trimming and J lost 11 bases, with 11 bases between them. The CDR3 covers 12 residues.

This clonotype was recorded many times. The rearrangement links TRBV7-3 to TRBJ2-2, with TRBD1 matching over 7 bases. Germline CDR1 is SGHTA and CDR2 is FQGTGA. With V trimmed by 4 bases and J by 6 bases, 11 bases remained unmatched. This CDR3 spans 16 amino acids. CDR3 in amino acids: CASSSRVGGASGELFF. CDR3 DNA sequence: TGTGCCAGCAGCTCCCGCGTAGGGGGCGCTTCCGGGGAGCTGTTTTTT. The full variable domain, its missing parts supplied by reference TRBV7-3 and TRBJ2-2, is GAGVSQTPSNKVTEKGKYVELRCDPISGHTALYWYRQSLGQGPEFLIYFQGTGAADDSGLPNDRFFAVRPEGSVSTLKIQRTERGDSAVYLCASSSRVGGASGELFFGEGSRLTVL.

The chain joins TRBV2 to TRBJ2-7; 7 nucleotides line up with TRBD2. The CDR3 contains 15 residues. Unmatched junction bases numbered 8, after V lost 4 bases and J lost 2 bases. Germline V gives CDR1 SNHLY, CDR2 FYNNEI. DNA for the CDR3: TGTGCCAGCAGTGCCACTAGCGTTTACGCCTACGAGCAGTACTTC. Protein: CASSATSVYAYEQYF.

This clonotype was observed a few times. CDR3 nucleotides: TGTGCCAGCAGCTCCGCCGCCGACGGAGATACGCAGTATTTT. It translates to CASSSAADGDTQYF. The chain employs TRBV7-9 and TRBJ2-3, with D hard to call. This CDR3 is 14 amino acids long. The V gene lost 4 bases and the J gene lost 5 bases, with 13 bases spanning the gap. From germline, CDR1 is SEHNR and CDR2 FQNEAQ (reference sequence).

This clonotype was found many times. V and J are TRBV28 and TRBJ2-7; D might be TRBD2 (5 bases). V was trimmed by 1 base and J by 0 bases, leaving 10 bases between them. Germline values: CDR1 MDHEN, CDR2 SYDVKM. The CDR3 has 15 residues. The CDR3 spells CASSLLPGSSYEQYF. CDR3 DNA: TGTGCCAGCAGTTTATTACCGGGAAGCTCCTACGAGCAGTACTTC.

This clonotype came up a few times. The rearrangement links TRBV25-1 to TRBJ2-3; D tentatively fits TRBD1 or TRBD2 (6 bases each). The germline V and J ends were trimmed by 8 bases and 0 bases, with 12 bases remaining between them. This CDR3 is 14 amino acids long. Germline V gene sequence: CDR1 MGHDK, CDR2 SYGVNS. The CDR3 sequence is CASERGASTDTQYF. Here the CDR3 DNA reads TGTGCCAGCGAGAGGGGGGCTAGCACAGATACGCAGTATTTT.

This clonotype has at least ten counts. The chain employs TRBV7-9 and TRBJ2-7, with a tentative D call TRBD1 (6 bases). V was pared by 2 bases and J by 2 bases, with 13 bases between. Germline V gene lookup returns CDR1 SEHNR and CDR2 FQNEAQ (reference sequence). The CDR3 has 15 residues. The CDR3 nucleotides are TGTGCCAGCAGCTTATCAGGGGCACCAGCCTACGAGCAGTACTTC. It is translated as CASSLSGAPAYEQYF.